The following is a T cell receptor (beta chain) sequence with its context. The sample comes from a study of blood T cells in healthy people across ages. The CDR3 contains 15 residues. Germline V lookup: CDR1 SGHTA, CDR2 FQGNSA. A second about 6 to 11 cycle PCR used barcoded and J-beta primers. TCRdb re-called the 5' RACE reads with MiXCR, one entry per CDR3 protein. The data show a few hundred thousand distinct CDR3 sequences, roughly half seen once. Sequencing was performed on blood. The origin of this receptor is a man aged 55 to 69 in good health. The chain carries TRBV7-2 and TRBJ2-1, with D possibly being TRBD2 (6 bases). With the DNA end fitting TRBJ2-7 better, the J assignment may be wrong. The CDR3 nucleotides read TGTGCCAGCAGCTTACAGGAGGGATACTACAATGAGCAGTACTTC. The encoded protein is CASSLQEGYYNEQYF.